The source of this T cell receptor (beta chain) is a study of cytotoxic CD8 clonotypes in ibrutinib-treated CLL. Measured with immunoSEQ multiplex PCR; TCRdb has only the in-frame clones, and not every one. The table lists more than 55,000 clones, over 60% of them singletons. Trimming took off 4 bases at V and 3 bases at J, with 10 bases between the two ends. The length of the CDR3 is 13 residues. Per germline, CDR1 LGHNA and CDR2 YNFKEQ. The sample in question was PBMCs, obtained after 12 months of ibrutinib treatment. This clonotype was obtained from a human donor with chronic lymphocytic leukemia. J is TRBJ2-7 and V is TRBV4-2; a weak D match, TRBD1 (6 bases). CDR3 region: CASSPRTDYEQYF. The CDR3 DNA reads TGTGCCAGCAGCCCGCGGACAGACTACGAGCAGTACTTC.